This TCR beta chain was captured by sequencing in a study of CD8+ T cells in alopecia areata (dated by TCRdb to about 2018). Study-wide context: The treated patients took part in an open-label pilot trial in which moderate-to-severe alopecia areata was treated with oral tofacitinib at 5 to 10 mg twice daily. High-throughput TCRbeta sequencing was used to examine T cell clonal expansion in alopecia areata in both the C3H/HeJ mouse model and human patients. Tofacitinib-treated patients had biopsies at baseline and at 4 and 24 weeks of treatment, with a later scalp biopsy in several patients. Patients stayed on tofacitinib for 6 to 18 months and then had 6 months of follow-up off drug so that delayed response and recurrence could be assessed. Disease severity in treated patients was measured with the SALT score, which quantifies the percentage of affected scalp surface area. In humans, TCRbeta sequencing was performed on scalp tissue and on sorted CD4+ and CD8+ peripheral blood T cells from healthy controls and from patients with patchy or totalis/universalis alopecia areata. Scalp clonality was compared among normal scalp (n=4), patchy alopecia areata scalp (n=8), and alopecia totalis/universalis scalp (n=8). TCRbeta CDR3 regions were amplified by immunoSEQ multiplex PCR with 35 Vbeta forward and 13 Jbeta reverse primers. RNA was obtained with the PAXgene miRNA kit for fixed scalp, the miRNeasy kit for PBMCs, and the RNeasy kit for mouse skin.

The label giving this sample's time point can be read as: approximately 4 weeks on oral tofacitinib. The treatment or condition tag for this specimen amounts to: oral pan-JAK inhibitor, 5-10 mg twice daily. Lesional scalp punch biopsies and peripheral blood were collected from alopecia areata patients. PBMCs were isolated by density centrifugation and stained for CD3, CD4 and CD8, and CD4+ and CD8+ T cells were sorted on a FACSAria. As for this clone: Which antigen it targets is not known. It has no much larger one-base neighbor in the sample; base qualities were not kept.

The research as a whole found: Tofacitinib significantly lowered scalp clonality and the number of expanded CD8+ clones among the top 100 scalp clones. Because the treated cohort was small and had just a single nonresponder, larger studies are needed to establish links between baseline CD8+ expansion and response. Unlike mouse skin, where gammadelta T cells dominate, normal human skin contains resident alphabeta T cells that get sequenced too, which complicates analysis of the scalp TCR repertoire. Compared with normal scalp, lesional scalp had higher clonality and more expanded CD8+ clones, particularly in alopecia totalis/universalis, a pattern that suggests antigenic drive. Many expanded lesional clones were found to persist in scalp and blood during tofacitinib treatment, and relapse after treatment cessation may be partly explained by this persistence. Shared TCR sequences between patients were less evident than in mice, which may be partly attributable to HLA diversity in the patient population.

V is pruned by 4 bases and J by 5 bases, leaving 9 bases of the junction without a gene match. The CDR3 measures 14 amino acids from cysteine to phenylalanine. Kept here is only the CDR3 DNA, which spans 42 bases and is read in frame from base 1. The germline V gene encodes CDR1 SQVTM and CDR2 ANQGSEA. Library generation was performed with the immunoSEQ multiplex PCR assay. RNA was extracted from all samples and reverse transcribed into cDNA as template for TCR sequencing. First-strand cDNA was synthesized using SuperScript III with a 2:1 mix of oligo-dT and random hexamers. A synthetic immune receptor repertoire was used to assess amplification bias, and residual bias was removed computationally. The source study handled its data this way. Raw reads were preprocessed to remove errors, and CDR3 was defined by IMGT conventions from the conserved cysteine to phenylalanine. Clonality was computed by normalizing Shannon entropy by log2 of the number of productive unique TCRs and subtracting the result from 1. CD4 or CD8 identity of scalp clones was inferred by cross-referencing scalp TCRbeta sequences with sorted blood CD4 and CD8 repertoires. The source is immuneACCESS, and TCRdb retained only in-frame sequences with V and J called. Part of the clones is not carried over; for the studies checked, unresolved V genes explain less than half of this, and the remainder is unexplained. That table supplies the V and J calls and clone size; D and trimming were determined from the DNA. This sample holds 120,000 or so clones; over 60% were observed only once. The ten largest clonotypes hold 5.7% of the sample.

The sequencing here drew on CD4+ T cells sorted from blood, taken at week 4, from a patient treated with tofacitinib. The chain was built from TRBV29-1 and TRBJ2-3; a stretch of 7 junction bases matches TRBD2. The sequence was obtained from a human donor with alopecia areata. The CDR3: CSVGPSGLRDTQYF. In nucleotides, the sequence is TGCAGCGTTGGGCCTAGCGGCCTGAGAGATACGCAGTATTTT.